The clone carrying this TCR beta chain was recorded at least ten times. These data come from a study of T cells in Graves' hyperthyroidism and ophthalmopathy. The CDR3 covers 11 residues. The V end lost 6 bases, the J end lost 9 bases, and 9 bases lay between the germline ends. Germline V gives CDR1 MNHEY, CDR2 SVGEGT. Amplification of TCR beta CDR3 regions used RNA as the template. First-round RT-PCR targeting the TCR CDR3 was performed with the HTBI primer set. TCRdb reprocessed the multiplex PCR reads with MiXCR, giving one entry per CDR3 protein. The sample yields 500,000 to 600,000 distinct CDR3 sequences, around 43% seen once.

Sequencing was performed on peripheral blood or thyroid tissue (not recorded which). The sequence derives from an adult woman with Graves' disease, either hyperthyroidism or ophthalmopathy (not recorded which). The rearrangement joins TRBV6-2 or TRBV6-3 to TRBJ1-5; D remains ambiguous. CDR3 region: CASSHSGPQHF. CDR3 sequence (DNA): TGTGCCAGCAGCCATTCTGGGCCCCAGCATTTT.